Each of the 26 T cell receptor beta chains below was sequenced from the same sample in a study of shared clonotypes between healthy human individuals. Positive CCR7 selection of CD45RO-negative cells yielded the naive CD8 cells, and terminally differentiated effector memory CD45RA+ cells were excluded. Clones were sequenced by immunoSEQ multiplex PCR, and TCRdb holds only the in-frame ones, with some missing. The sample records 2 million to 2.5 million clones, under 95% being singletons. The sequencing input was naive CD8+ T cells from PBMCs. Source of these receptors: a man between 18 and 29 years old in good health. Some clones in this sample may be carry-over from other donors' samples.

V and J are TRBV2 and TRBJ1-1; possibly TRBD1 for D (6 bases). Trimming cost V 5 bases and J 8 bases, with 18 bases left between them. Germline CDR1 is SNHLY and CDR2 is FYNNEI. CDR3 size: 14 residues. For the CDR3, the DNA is TGTGCCAGCAGTCCCCAAACGGGGGCTTGGGAAGCTTTCTTT. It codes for CASSPQTGAWEAFF.

CDR3 nucleotides: TGTGCCAGCCGGGACAGACCCACAGATACGCAGTATTTT. The encoded protein is CASRDRPTDTQYF. The rearrangement uses TRBV2 and TRBJ2-3, with 7 bases fitting TRBD1. The CDR3 has 13 amino acids. V was clipped by 8 bases and J by 2 bases; unmatched bases: 4. Germline CDR1 SNHLY, CDR2 FYNNEI.

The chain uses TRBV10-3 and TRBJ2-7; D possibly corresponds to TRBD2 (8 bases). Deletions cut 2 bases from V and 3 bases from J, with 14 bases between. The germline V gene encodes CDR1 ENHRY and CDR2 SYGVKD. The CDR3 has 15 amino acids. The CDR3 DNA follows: TGTGCCATCAGTGAGCCACAGGGGACTAGCTACGAGCAGTACTTC. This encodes CAISEPQGTSYEQYF.

The CDR3 DNA sequence: TGTGCCAGCAGTTTCGCCGGACTAGCGGGAGATAAGCAGTACTTC. The encoded protein is CASSFAGLAGDKQYF. This sequence joins TRBV27 and TRBJ2-7, with 13 bases identical to TRBD2. The length of the CDR3 is 15 residues. V dropped 3 bases and J dropped 8; count of bases not matched to a gene: 7. Germline V gene data show CDR1 as MNHEY and CDR2 as SMNVEV (reference sequence).

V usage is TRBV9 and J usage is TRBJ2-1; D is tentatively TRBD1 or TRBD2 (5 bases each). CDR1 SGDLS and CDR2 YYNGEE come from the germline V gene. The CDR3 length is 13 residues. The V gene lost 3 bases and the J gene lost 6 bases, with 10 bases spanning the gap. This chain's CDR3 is CASSETGTNEQFF. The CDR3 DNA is TGTGCCAGCAGCGAGACCGGGACCAATGAGCAGTTCTTC.

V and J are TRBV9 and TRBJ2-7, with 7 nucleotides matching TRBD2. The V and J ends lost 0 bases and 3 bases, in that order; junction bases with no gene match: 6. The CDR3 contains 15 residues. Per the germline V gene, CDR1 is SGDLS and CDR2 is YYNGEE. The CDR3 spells CASSVAWGGNYEQYF. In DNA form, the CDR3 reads TGTGCCAGCAGCGTAGCTTGGGGGGGAAACTACGAGCAGTACTTC. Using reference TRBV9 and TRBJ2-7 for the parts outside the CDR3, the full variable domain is DSGVTQTPKHLITATGQRVTLRCSPRSGDLSVYWYQQSLDQGLQFLIQYYNGEERAKGNILERFSAQQFPDLHSELNLSSLELGDSALYFCASSVAWGGNYEQYFGPGTRLTVT.

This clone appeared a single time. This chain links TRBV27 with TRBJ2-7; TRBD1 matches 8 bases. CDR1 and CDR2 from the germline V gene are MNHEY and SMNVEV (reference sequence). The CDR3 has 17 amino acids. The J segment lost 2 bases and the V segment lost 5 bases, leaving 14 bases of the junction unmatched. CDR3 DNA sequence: TGTGCCAGCAGTACCTACTCCGCGGGACAGGCCACCTACGAGCAGTACTTC. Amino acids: CASSTYSAGQATYEQYF.

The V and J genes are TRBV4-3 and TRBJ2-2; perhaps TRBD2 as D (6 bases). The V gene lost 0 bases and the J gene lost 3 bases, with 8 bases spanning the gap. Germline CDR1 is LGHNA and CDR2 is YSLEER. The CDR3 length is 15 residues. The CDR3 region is CASSQDREDTGELFF. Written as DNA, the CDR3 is TGCGCCAGCAGCCAAGACAGGGAGGACACCGGGGAGCTGTTTTTT.

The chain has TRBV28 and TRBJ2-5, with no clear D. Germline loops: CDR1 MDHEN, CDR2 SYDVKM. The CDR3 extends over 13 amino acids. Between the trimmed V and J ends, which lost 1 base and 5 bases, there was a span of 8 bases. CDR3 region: CASSLSWSETQYF. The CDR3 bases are TGTGCCAGCAGTTTATCGTGGAGCGAGACCCAGTACTTC.

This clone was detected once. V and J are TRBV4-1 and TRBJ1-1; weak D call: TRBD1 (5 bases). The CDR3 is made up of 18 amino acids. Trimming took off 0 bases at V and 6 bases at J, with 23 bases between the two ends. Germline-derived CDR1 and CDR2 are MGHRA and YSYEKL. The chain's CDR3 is CASSQEVPSRGAGAEAFF. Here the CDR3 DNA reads TGCGCCAGCAGCCAAGAAGTCCCTTCTCGCGGGGCGGGAGCTGAAGCTTTCTTT.

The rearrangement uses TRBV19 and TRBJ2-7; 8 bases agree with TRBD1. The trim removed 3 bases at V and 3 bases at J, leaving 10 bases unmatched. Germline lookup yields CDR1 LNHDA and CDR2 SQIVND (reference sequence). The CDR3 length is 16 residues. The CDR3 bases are TGTGCCAGTAGTATCTCGACAGGGGATCTCCTCTACGAGCAGTACTTC. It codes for CASSISTGDLLYEQYF.

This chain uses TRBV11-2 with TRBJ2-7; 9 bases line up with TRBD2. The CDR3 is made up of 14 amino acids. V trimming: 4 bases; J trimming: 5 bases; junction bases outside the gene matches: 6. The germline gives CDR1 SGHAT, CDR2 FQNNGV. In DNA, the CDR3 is TGTGCCAGCAGCTGGAGGCGGGAGGGGCACGAGCAGTACTTC. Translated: CASSWRREGHEQYF.

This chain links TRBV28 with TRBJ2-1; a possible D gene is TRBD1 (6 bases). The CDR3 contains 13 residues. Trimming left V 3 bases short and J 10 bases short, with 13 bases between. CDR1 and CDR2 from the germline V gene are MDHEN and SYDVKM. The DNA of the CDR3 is TGTGCCAGCAGTTTGTCCCCAGGGGACGAGCAGTTCTTC. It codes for CASSLSPGDEQFF.

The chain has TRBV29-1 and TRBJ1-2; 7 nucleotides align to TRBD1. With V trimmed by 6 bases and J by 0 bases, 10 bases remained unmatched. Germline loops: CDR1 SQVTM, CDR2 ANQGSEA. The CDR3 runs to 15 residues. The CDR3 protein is CSVLPNQGANYGYTF. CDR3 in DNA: TGCAGCGTCCTTCCCAACCAGGGGGCTAACTATGGCTACACCTTC.

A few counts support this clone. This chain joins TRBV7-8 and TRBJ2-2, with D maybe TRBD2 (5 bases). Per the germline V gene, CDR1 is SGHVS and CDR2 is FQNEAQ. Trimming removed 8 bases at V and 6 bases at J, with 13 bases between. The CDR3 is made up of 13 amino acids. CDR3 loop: CASPLGGSGELFF. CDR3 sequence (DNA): TGTGCCAGCCCGCTCGGAGGCTCCGGGGAGCTGTTTTTT.

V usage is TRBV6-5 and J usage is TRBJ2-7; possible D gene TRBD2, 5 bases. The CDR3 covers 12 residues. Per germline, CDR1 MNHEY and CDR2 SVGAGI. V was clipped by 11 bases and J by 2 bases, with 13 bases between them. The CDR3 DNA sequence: TGTGCCGTGGCAGGACTTGCCTACGAGCAGTACTTC. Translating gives CAVAGLAYEQYF.

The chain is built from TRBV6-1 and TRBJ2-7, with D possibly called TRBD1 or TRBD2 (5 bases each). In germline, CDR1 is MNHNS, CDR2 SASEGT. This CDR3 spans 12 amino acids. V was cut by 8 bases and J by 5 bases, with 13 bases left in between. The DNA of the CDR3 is TGTGCCAGCGAGGGGCACCGGAACGAGCAGTACTTC. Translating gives CASEGHRNEQYF.

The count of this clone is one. The CDR3 sequence is CASSLEEGLGHEQYF. Written as DNA, the CDR3 is TGCGCCAGCAGCCTAGAGGAGGGACTAGGCCACGAGCAGTACTTC. The genes are TRBV4-1 and TRBJ2-7; TRBD2 aligns across 8 bases. The V segment lost 4 bases and the J segment 5 bases; nucleotides outside the gene matches: 10. Germline V gene lookup returns CDR1 MGHRA and CDR2 YSYEKL. The CDR3 extends over 15 amino acids.

CDR3: CASTQGQGDDEQYF. The CDR3 nucleotides read TGTGCCAGCACCCAAGGACAGGGGGACGACGAGCAGTACTTC. The gene calls are TRBV9 and TRBJ2-7, with 10 bases lining up with TRBD1. This CDR3 is built from 14 residues. J gave up 5 bases and V 6 bases, and 8 bases lay outside the gene matches. Germline V gene sequence: CDR1 SGDLS, CDR2 YYNGEE.

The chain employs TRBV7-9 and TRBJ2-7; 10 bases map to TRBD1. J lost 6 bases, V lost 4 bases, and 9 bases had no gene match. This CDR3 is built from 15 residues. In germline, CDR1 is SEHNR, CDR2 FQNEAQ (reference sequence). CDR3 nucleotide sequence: TGTGCCAGCAGCTCCCGCGGGGACAGGGGAGGCGAGCAGTACTTC. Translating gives CASSSRGDRGGEQYF.

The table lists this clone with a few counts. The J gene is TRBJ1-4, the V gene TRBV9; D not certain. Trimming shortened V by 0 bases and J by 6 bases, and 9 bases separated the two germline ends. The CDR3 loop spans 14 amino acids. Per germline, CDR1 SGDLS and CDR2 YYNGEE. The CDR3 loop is CASSVGVSDEKLFF. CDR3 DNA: TGTGCCAGCAGCGTAGGCGTCAGCGATGAAAAACTGTTTTTT.

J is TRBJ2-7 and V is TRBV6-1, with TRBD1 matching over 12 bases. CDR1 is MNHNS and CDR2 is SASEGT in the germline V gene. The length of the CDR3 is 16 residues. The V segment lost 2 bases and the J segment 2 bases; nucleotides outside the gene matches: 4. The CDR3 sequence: CASSEWGDRGPYEQYF. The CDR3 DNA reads TGTGCCAGCAGTGAATGGGGGGACAGGGGGCCCTACGAGCAGTACTTC.

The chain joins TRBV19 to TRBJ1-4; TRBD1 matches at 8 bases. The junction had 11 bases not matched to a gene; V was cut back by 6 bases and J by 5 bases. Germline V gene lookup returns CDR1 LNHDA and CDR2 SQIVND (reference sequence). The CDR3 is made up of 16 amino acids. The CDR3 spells CASSTRTGNDNEKLFF. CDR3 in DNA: TGTGCCAGTAGCACAAGGACAGGGAACGACAATGAAAAACTGTTTTTT.

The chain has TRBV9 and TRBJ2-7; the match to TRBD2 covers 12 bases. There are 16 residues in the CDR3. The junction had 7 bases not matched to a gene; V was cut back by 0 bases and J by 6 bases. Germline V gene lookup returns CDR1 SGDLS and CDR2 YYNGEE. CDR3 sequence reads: CASSVARLAGGSEQYF. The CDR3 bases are TGTGCCAGCAGCGTAGCTCGCCTAGCGGGAGGGAGCGAGCAGTACTTC.

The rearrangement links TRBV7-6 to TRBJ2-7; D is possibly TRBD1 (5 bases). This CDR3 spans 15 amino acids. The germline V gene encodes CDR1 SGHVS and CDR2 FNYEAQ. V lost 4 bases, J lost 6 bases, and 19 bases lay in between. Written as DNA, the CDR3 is TGTGCCAGCAGCTCGCGACAGTCCGAGTTCAGCGAGCAGTACTTC. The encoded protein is CASSSRQSEFSEQYF.

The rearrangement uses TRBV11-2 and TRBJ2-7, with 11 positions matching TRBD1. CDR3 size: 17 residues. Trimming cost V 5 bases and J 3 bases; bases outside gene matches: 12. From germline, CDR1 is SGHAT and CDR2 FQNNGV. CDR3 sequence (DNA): TGTGCCAGCAGCAAACACCGGGGACAGGGGGTTTTCTACGAGCAGTACTTC. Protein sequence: CASSKHRGQGVFYEQYF.